The rows below give T cell receptor beta chains drawn from one sample of a study of STAT5B mutations in CD4+ large granular lymphocyte leukemia. TCRdb keeps only in-frame clones here, not all; method: immunoSEQ multiplex PCR. Of roughly 36,000 clones in the sample, about 91% were seen once. Material for sequencing was CD4+ T cells from blood buffy coats. These receptors all come from a human donor in good health. CDR3s include the opening cysteine and the closing phenylalanine or tryptophan. Each record gives: clone size, V gene, J gene, D gene, CDR3 DNA, CDR3 protein. The D gene is left open where the match is weak. Clone sizes are given selectively: once, few, many, or a class where the clone is expanded.

abundance: -
v_gene: TRBV6-5
j_gene: TRBJ2-7
d_gene: -
CDR3nt: TGTGCCAGCAGTTACGGACAGGCGGGATCCTACGAGCAGTACTTC
CDR3aa: CASSYGQAGSYEQYF

abundance: -
v_gene: TRBV7-6
j_gene: TRBJ2-7
d_gene: -
CDR3nt: TGTGCCAGCCCTCGGGGCCACGAGCAGTACTTC
CDR3aa: CASPRGHEQYF

abundance: -
v_gene: TRBV10-3
j_gene: TRBJ1-1
d_gene: -
CDR3nt: TGTGCCATCAGTGAGTCGAGGGTTTCTAACACTGAAGCTTTCTTT
CDR3aa: CAISESRVSNTEAFF

abundance: -
v_gene: TRBV6-6
j_gene: TRBJ1-2
d_gene: -
CDR3nt: TGTGCCAGCAGTTATAGGGACTATGGCTACACCTTC
CDR3aa: CASSYRDYGYTF

abundance: -
v_gene: TRBV28
j_gene: TRBJ2-1
d_gene: -
CDR3nt: TGTGCCACCTCCCTGCATGAGCAGTTCTTC
CDR3aa: CATSLHEQFF

abundance: -
v_gene: TRBV7-2
j_gene: TRBJ1-6
d_gene: TRBD1
CDR3nt: TGTGCCAGCAGCTTCTATCCCGGACAGGTTAATTCACCCCTCCACTTT
CDR3aa: CASSFYPGQVNSPLHF

abundance: -
v_gene: TRBV6-6
j_gene: TRBJ1-4
d_gene: TRBD1
CDR3nt: TGTGCCAGCAGTAGGACAGGGGATGAAAAACTGTTTTTT
CDR3aa: CASSRTGDEKLFF

abundance: -
v_gene: TRBV21-1
j_gene: TRBJ1-3
d_gene: -
CDR3nt: TGTGCCAGCAGCAAAAAGGGGGCGGGGGTAAGTGGAAACACCATATATTTT
CDR3aa: CASSKKGAGVSGNTIYF

abundance: -
v_gene: TRBV7-9
j_gene: TRBJ1-1
d_gene: -
CDR3nt: TGTGCCAGCAGCTCGACAACTGAAGCTTTCTTT
CDR3aa: CASSSTTEAFF

abundance: -
v_gene: TRBV19
j_gene: TRBJ2-5
d_gene: TRBD2
CDR3nt: TGTGCCAGTAGTTCGGGGCGACTAGCGGGACTTCAAGAGACCCAGTACTTC
CDR3aa: CASSSGRLAGLQETQYF

abundance: -
v_gene: TRBV5-1
j_gene: TRBJ2-7
d_gene: TRBD2
CDR3nt: TGCGCCAGCAGCTTGGATACTAGCGGAGTCTACGAGCAGTACTTC
CDR3aa: CASSLDTSGVYEQYF

abundance: -
v_gene: TRBV15
j_gene: TRBJ2-5
d_gene: -
CDR3nt: TGTGCCACCAGCGGAGGGGGCGCCTATCCCTTTCAAGAGACCCAGTACTTC
CDR3aa: CATSGGGAYPFQETQYF

abundance: -
v_gene: TRBV21-1
j_gene: TRBJ2-6
d_gene: -
CDR3nt: -
CDR3aa: CASSPPGVWGSGANVLTF

abundance: -
v_gene: TRBV20-1
j_gene: TRBJ2-7
d_gene: -
CDR3nt: TGCAGTCTAGCGAGCTCCTACGAGCAGTACTTC
CDR3aa: CSLASSYEQYF

abundance: once
v_gene: TRBV27
j_gene: TRBJ1-1
d_gene: -
CDR3nt: TGTGCCAGCAGTTTAAAGCCGAACACTGAAGCTTTCTTT
CDR3aa: CASSLKPNTEAFF

abundance: -
v_gene: TRBV5-4
j_gene: TRBJ2-7
d_gene: -
CDR3nt: TGTGCCAGCAGCCGGGTGGAGGGGAGGCGCGAGCAGTACTTC
CDR3aa: CASSRVEGRREQYF

abundance: -
v_gene: TRBV7-9
j_gene: TRBJ1-1
d_gene: -
CDR3nt: TGTGCCAGCACCCCTAAGACTGAAGCTTTCTTT
CDR3aa: CASTPKTEAFF

abundance: -
v_gene: TRBV14
j_gene: TRBJ2-7
d_gene: TRBD1
CDR3nt: TGTGCCAGCAGGGACACAGGGGTTCTCCCCGACGAGCAGTACTTC
CDR3aa: CASRDTGVLPDEQYF

abundance: few
v_gene: TRBV9
j_gene: TRBJ1-1
d_gene: -
CDR3nt: TGTGCCAGCAGCTCCGGTGAGGGGTCCCCGAACACTGAAGCTTTCTTT
CDR3aa: CASSSGEGSPNTEAFF

abundance: -
v_gene: TRBV11-3
j_gene: TRBJ1-1
d_gene: TRBD1
CDR3nt: TGTGCCAGCAGCTCCGGACAGGGATGGAACACTGAAGCTTTCTTT
CDR3aa: CASSSGQGWNTEAFF

abundance: -
v_gene: TRBV5-4
j_gene: TRBJ2-2
d_gene: TRBD2
CDR3nt: TGTGCCAGCAGCCTTAGCGGGGGAGGGACCGGGGAGCTGTTTTTT
CDR3aa: CASSLSGGGTGELFF

abundance: -
v_gene: TRBV5-8
j_gene: TRBJ1-5
d_gene: TRBD1
CDR3nt: TGTGCCAGCAGCCCCGGACAGGTTAGCAATCAGCCCCAGCATTTT
CDR3aa: CASSPGQVSNQPQHF

abundance: -
v_gene: TRBV19
j_gene: TRBJ2-7
d_gene: -
CDR3nt: TGTGCCAGTAGTACCATGCATACTCAGTCCTACGAGCAGTACTTC
CDR3aa: CASSTMHTQSYEQYF

abundance: -
v_gene: TRBV9
j_gene: TRBJ2-3
d_gene: TRBD2
CDR3nt: TGTGCCAGCAGCGTAGTAGGACTAGCAGGAGGCACAGATACGCAGTATTTT
CDR3aa: CASSVVGLAGGTDTQYF

abundance: -
v_gene: TRBV7-2
j_gene: TRBJ2-6
d_gene: -
CDR3nt: TGTGCCAGCAGCTCAGGGTTCTCTGGGGCCAACGTCCTGACTTTC
CDR3aa: CASSSGFSGANVLTF

abundance: -
v_gene: TRBV2
j_gene: TRBJ2-7
d_gene: -
CDR3nt: TGTGCCAGCACTGATCGTCCCAACATGGAGCAGTACTTC
CDR3aa: CASTDRPNMEQYF

abundance: -
v_gene: TRBV5-1
j_gene: TRBJ1-2
d_gene: TRBD1
CDR3nt: TGCGCCAGCAGCTTGGACAGGGGGGATGGCTACACCTTC
CDR3aa: CASSLDRGDGYTF

abundance: -
v_gene: TRBV7-9
j_gene: TRBJ2-2
d_gene: TRBD2
CDR3nt: TGTGCCAGCTCTAGCTGGCAGCGGGGCACCGGGGAGCTGTTTTTT
CDR3aa: CASSSWQRGTGELFF